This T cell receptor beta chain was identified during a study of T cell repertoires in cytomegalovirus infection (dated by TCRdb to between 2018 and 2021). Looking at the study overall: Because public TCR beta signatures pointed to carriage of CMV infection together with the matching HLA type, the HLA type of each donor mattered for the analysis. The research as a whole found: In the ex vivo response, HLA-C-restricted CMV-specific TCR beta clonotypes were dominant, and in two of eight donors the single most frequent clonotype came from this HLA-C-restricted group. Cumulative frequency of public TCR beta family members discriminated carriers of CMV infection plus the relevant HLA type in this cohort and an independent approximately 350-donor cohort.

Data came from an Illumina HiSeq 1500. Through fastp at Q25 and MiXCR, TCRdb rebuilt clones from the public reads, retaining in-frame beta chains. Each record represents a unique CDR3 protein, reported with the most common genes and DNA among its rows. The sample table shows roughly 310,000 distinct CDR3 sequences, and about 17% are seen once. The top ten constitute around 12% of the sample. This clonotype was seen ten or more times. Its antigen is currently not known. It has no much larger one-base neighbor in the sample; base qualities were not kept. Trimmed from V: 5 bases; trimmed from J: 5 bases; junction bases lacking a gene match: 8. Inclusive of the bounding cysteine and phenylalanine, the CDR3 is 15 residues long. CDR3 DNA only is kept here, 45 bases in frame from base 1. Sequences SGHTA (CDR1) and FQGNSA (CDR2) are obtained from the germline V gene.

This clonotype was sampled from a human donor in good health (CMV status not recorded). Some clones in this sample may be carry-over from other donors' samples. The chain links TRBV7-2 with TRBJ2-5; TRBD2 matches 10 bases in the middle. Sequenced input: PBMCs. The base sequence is TGTGCCAGCAGCCCCAGCGGGGGGGCCTGGGAGACCCAGTACTTC. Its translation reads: CASSPSGGAWETQYF. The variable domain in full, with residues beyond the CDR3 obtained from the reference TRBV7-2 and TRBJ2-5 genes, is GAGVSQSPSNKVTEKGKDVELRCDPISGHTALYWYRQSLGQGLEFLIYFQGNSAPDKSGLPSDRFSAERTGGSVSTLTIQRTQQEDSAVYLCASSPSGGAWETQYFGPGTRLLVL.